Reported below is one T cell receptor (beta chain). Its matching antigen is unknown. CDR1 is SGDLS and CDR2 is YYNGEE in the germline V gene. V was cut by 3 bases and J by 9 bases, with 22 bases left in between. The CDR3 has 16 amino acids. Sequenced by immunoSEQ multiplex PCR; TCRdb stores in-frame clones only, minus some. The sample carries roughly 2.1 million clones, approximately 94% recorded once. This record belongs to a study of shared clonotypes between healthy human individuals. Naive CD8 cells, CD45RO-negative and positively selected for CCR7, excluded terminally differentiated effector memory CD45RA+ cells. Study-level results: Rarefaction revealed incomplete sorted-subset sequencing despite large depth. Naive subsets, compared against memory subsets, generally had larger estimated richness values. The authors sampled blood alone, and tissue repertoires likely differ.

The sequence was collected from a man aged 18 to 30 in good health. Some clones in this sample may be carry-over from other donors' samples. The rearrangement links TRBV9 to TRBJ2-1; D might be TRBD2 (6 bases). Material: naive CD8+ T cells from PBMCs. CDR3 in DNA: TGTGCCAGCAGCGCCAAACTAGTTGGCGAGCGGGCTGAGCAGTTCTTC. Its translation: CASSAKLVGERAEQFF. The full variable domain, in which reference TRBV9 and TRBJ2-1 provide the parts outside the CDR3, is DSGVTQTPKHLITATGQRVTLRCSPRSGDLSVYWYQQSLDQGLQFLIQYYNGEERAKGNILERFSAQQFPDLHSELNLSSLELGDSALYFCASSAKLVGERAEQFFGPGTRLTVL.